This TCR beta chain came from a study of type 1 regulatory T cells. The overall study: An in vitro protocol generated T-allo10, a Tr1-enriched, alloantigen-specific CD4 T cell product.

TCRdb re-called the reads through MiXCR, storing one row per CDR3 protein. The sample lists 88,000 or so distinct CDR3 sequences; roughly 28% were seen once. This CDR3 region has 14 residues. The germline CDR1 and CDR2 sequences are SEHNR and FQNEAQ (reference sequence). Trimming removed 1 base from V and 4 bases from J, with 9 bases in between. The specimen sequenced was CD4+ T cells, either the whole sample or a sorted fraction (not recorded which). This chain uses TRBV7-9 with TRBJ2-3; unclear D gene. This TCR was recovered from a human donor in good health. The CDR3 DNA follows: TGTGCCAGCAGCTTAGAAGGGCTCGCAGATACGCAGTATTTT. Its translation is CASSLEGLADTQYF.